This TCR beta chain was recovered during a study of cytomegalovirus exposure and HLA in healthy donors (dated 2017 in TCRdb). For the study in its entirety: In an earlier analysis of roughly 500 of the donors, 276 Gb of sequence data and approximately 120 million unique TCR beta sequences from 180 million or so T cells were reported. About 280 gigabases of sequencing data and approximately 91 million unique TCR sequences made up an early release that covered roughly 670 HLA-typed donors. Of the roughly 430 genotyped donors, 81% fell in the genetic ancestry cluster associated with self-reported Caucasian donors. The aim of the study was to test whether cataloging public T cell receptors could identify signatures of past pathogen exposure. The T cell repertoires of several hundred subjects were profiled by immunosequencing and related to cytomegalovirus serostatus. A separate validation cohort of about 110 different subjects was used in addition to the 666-subject first cohort. To predict cytomegalovirus infection status, the study brought together high-throughput TCR immunosequencing, statistical association of individual TCRs with disease status, and machine learning. To study patterns of TCR occurrence, a later analysis re-analyzed previously published TCR beta repertoires from around 660 donors and added high-resolution HLA genotyping. Rather than drawing on any new phenotypic data, the later analysis identified candidate immune exposures from TCR beta sequences and the way those sequences occurred across donors. To decide whether each TCR beta V gene segment behaved as functional or pseudogenic, an earlier analysis of some 570 of the donors relied on high-throughput TCR beta sequencing. Alongside the repertoire data, information on donor age, sex, ethnicity and CMV serostatus was compiled. A later genetic analysis took genome-wide SNP genotypes for about three fifths of the roughly 700 donors and used that subset as a discovery cohort. All discovery cohort repertoires had been generated using a single sequencing platform. Both class I and class II loci were covered by HLA typing, at four-digit resolution. Typing coverage varied by locus: roughly 629-640 donors for A, B, C, DRB1 and DQB1; some 520 for DQA1; over 600 for DPA1; around 490 for DPB1. A few DR-DQ haplotypes were treated as single units for association and clustering because of strong linkage in the cohort. Among roughly 400 genotyped donors of the cohort, an average of roughly 230,000 unique TCR beta nucleotide sequences was sequenced per donor, of which about 18% were non-productive.

In total, 600 or so healthy bone marrow donors made up the cohort. All cohort members were sampled while nominally healthy, although unrecorded immune exposures were likely present. The donor tested CMV seronegative, placing the donor among the 350 or so seronegative members of the cohort. A peripheral blood sample was collected from each donor, and TCR beta sequencing was performed on peripheral blood mononuclear cells. Genomic DNA was extracted from the blood cell samples with the Qiagen DNeasy Blood Extraction Kit. Libraries were constructed by the immunoSEQ multiplex PCR assay. A mixture of 60 forward primers for TCR Vbeta segments and 13 reverse primers for TCR Jbeta segments was used in the multiplex PCR. Amplification of the CDR3 region of rearranged TCR beta genes was performed with a multiplex PCR assay on genomic DNA. Amplified TCR beta libraries were sequenced as 87-base-pair reads on the Illumina HiSeq System. The authors' pipeline ran thus. A later analysis counted approximately 76 million unique TCR beta chains across the 650 to 800 repertoires, and some 11 million of these chains were shared by at least two donors. To remove PCR and sequencing errors, raw reads were error-corrected and collapsed into unique sequences using a nearest-neighbor algorithm that merged closely related sequences. V, D and J gene segments were assigned by aligning CDR3 sequences to IMGT reference sequences. Each retained sequence needed at least a six-nucleotide match to both a V gene segment and a J gene segment. Rearrangements were called productive when the CDR3 lacked stop codons and stayed in frame with V and J; all others were non-productive. Following IMGT convention, CDR3 was defined as the stretch from the second conserved V-encoded cysteine up to the conserved J-encoded phenylalanine. In an earlier analysis of around 640 of the donors, sequences lacking an unambiguous match to a single V gene segment were excluded. An earlier analysis of over 450 of the donors classified V segments as functional when productive rearrangements were above 56.7% and as segregating when the standard deviation between donors was above 5%. A statistical classification framework was developed to diagnose cytomegalovirus status using the catalog of TCR beta chain sequences. A later analysis assigned V and J genes by comparing TCR nucleotide sequences with IMGT/GENE-DB human TR gene sequences. In a later analysis, CDR3 sequences and most-parsimonious VDJ recombination scenarios were assigned using the TCRdist pipeline. In a later analysis, each TCR beta chain was defined by its CDR3 amino acid sequence together with its V-gene family, and reads without a unique V-gene family were excluded. In a later analysis, several hundred highly shared, low-generation-probability nucleotide sequences were removed to address suspected cross-contamination and a sequencing artifact. A later analysis calculated a clonal expansion index for each public chain from normalized within-repertoire ranks of inferred template counts. In a later analysis, generation probabilities were computed with a VDJ recombination model fitted to out-of-frame rearrangements, and the resulting probabilities were checked against IGoR. A later analysis scored TCR-TCR, TCR-HLA and TCR-CMV co-occurrence with hypergeometric tests, applying a repertoire-size bias correction to TCR pairs. To estimate false discovery rates, a later analysis permuted the HLA or CMV assignments 20 times. In a later analysis, co-occurring TCRs were grouped using DBSCAN, with TCRdist sequence similarity added in when clustering inside HLA-allele-positive subsets. Repertoires with fewer than 30,000 or more than 120,000 public chains, plus five repertoires with anomalous nucleotide sharing, were excluded from co-occurrence clustering. Sourced from immuneACCESS, this table was stored by TCRdb with only in-frame sequences that have V and J called. A share of the clones is absent; for the studies checked, an unresolved V gene accounts for under half, and the remainder has no known explanation. V and J calls and clone size are copied from that table; D and trimming were computed from the DNA. Here the sample has tens of thousands of clones; roughly 78% occur a single time. Together, the top ten hold under 2% of the sample.

As to this clone: The antigen it binds to is not known. No per-base quality is available; no much larger clone lies one base away.

Findings and caveats that apply to the study as a whole: Three of the identified cytomegalovirus-associated TCR beta chains were confirmed in vitro to be specific for cytomegalovirus antigens. Strong co-occurrence of HLA alleles, especially DR and DQ, made assigning TCR associations to individual alleles difficult. A later analysis found that TCR association rates varied across HLA loci, with DRB1 alleles showing the most associated TCRs and HLA-C alleles the fewest. Correlated functional status among segregating V segments might be attributable to linkage disequilibrium, but an unknown experimental factor could not be ruled out. The classifier was reported to diagnose cytomegalovirus status with high specificity and sensitivity in both the original cohort and the validation cohort. V-gene and J-gene trimming of TCR beta chains was associated with a missense DCLRE1C variant in a later genetic analysis, and the association was replicated in an independent cohort. Several of the top co-occurrence clusters appeared to be linked to parvovirus B19, influenza, CMV and Epstein-Barr virus, according to a later analysis. HLA typing was unavailable for some donors at each locus, so association tests used only the typed subset. Compared with the approximately 670-donor mean, donors in an Asian-associated ancestry cluster had fewer N-insertions in productive TCRs, according to a later genetic analysis. A total of 164 TCR beta chains were listed by the study as associated with cytomegalovirus. In this cohort, only TCR beta chains were sequenced, and detectable features were limited by the absence of alpha or paired-chain data. The authors suggested that the approach could potentially be generalized to other disease states and immunological phenotypes. Because the 87-base-pair reads could not distinguish some IMGT-functional V segments, including TRBV6-2 and TRBV6-3, those segments were excluded. A further reported finding was that TCR beta sequences accurately predicted the HLA-A and HLA-B alleles for most subjects in the first cohort. In a later analysis, HLA-associated TCR beta chains were found to be more clonally expanded and to have lower generation probabilities than equally common non-associated chains. For the cohort, immune exposure information was limited to CMV serostatus. Roughly uniform sequencing depth across donors was assumed in presence/absence analyses, although this assumption may not hold. Most TCR sequences were observed very rarely across donors, whereas some public TCRs were present in many individuals. A later analysis associated 16,951 TCR beta sequences with specific HLA alleles at a false discovery rate of 0.05. According to a later analysis, most CMV-associated TCR beta chains appeared to be HLA-restricted, and the HLA associations seemed to be driven largely by CMV exposure. In an earlier analysis of roughly 500 of the donors, most TCR beta V segments appeared in productive rearrangements about 87% or about 30% of the time, broadly matching IMGT annotations. Because counts were too low, roughly 17 rarely observed V segments, including chromosome 9 orphons, were left out of the earlier analysis of 500 to 650 of the donors. A cluster of highly shared sequence variants was judged likely to be a technical artifact of the sequencing pipeline.

The CDR3 spans 13 residues, from the cysteine through the phenylalanine. Only the CDR3 part of the read is kept: 39 bases, read in frame from the first base. As encoded in the germline V gene, CDR1 is SGHDT while CDR2 is YYEEEE. The junction shows trimming of 5 bases on V and 4 bases on J, plus 10 bases between the germline ends. Sequenced sample: PBMCs. The clonotype comes from a man younger than 35 in good health and CMV-seronegative. The chain joins TRBV5-6 to TRBJ2-1, with the D gene not confidently named. In nucleotides, the sequence is TGTGCCAGCAGTCCCCCCCCGTACAATGAGCAGTTCTTC. Its protein reads: CASSPPPYNEQFF. Reference TRBV5-6 and TRBJ2-1 genes cover what lies past the CDR3, so the full variable domain is DAGVTQSPTHLIKTRGQQVTLRCSPKSGHDTVSWYQQALGQGPQFIFQYYEEEERQRGNFPDRFSGHQFPNYSSELNVNALLLGDSALYLCASSPPPYNEQFFGPGTRLTVL.